This T cell receptor (beta chain) was found in a study of blood T cell repertoires in COVID-19 (dated by TCRdb to about 2020). In terms of the full investigation: Collaborator samples came from the United States, Italy and Spain and covered acute and convalescent phases of COVID-19. The prospective study material was composed of cDNA or gDNA derived from T cells, B-cell-depleted T cells, or PBMCs. Subjects who had been exposed to COVID-19, were actively infected with it, or had recovered from it provided the deeply sampled blood TCRbeta repertoires that made up the dataset. The repertoires were released in a freely available public database intended as a resource for research on the immune response to SARS-CoV-2. The samples were drawn from two sources: the first 160 participants of the ongoing ImmuneRACE study, and fewer than 1,500 subjects contributed by 6 global collaborators. Sample metadata almost always included a de-identified subject ID, COVID-19 status, age in years and sex. HLA class I and class II types, where available, came from metadata supplied by the sample provider rather than from assay-based typing. Beyond this particular receptor, the publication reports: Clinical and demographic metadata were provided uncurated, with the amount varying by source and participant.

Participants in the prospective study were aged 18 to 89 years, lived in approximately 26 United States geographic areas, and enrolled through a virtual design. In the prospective study, cohorts were assigned on the basis of participant-reported clinical history obtained from a screening survey and a study questionnaire. Recovered participants in ImmuneRACE Cohort 3 were defined by two consecutive negative NP/OP PCR tests, clearance by a healthcare professional, or resolution of symptoms. Each participant in the prospective study had whole blood, serum and a nasopharyngeal or oropharyngeal swab collected by mobile phlebotomists. Over a 2-month period, participants in the prospective study had the option of providing additional blood draws and questionnaires. Blood samples from the prospective study were shipped frozen or at room temperature prior to DNA extraction. Taken from cysteine to phenylalanine, the CDR3 has 16 residues. Kept here is only the CDR3 DNA, which spans 48 bases and is read in frame from base 1.

Concerning this clone itself: This receptor's antigen is unknown. No much larger clonotype is one base removed from it; base qualities were not supplied.

TCRbeta CDR3 regions were amplified from genomic DNA using the immunoSEQ Assay, a bias-controlled multiplex PCR. For the original study's pipeline: The number of nucleated cells in each sample was estimated by amplification of reference gene primers within the assay. Sequence reads were collapsed and filtered to measure the absolute abundance of every unique TCRbeta CDR3 rearrangement. For each sample, productive Simpson clonality was calculated by taking the square root of Simpson's diversity index across productive rearrangements. The clones in this table, taken by TCRdb from immuneACCESS, are in-frame only. Not every clone is retained; where verified, under half of the shortfall comes from an unresolved V gene, and the cause of the rest is unknown. V and J calls and clone size are those listed in that table; D and trimming were worked out from the DNA. This sample has almost 200,000 clones in its table, and 70% to 90% of those were observed once. Of the sample, roughly 8.4% is held by the ten largest clones.

The sequence was collected from a woman younger than 35 who had recovered from COVID-19. The receptor chain draws on TRBV21-1 and TRBJ2-1; TRBD1 reflects the table's D call only, with no check against the DNA. TRBV21-1 is an annotated pseudogene. Source material: PBMCs or T cells enriched from blood (not recorded which). The DNA reads TGTGCCAGCAGATTGATGGACAGGTTTGCCTACAATGAGCAGTTCTTC. It translates to CASRLMDRFAYNEQFF.